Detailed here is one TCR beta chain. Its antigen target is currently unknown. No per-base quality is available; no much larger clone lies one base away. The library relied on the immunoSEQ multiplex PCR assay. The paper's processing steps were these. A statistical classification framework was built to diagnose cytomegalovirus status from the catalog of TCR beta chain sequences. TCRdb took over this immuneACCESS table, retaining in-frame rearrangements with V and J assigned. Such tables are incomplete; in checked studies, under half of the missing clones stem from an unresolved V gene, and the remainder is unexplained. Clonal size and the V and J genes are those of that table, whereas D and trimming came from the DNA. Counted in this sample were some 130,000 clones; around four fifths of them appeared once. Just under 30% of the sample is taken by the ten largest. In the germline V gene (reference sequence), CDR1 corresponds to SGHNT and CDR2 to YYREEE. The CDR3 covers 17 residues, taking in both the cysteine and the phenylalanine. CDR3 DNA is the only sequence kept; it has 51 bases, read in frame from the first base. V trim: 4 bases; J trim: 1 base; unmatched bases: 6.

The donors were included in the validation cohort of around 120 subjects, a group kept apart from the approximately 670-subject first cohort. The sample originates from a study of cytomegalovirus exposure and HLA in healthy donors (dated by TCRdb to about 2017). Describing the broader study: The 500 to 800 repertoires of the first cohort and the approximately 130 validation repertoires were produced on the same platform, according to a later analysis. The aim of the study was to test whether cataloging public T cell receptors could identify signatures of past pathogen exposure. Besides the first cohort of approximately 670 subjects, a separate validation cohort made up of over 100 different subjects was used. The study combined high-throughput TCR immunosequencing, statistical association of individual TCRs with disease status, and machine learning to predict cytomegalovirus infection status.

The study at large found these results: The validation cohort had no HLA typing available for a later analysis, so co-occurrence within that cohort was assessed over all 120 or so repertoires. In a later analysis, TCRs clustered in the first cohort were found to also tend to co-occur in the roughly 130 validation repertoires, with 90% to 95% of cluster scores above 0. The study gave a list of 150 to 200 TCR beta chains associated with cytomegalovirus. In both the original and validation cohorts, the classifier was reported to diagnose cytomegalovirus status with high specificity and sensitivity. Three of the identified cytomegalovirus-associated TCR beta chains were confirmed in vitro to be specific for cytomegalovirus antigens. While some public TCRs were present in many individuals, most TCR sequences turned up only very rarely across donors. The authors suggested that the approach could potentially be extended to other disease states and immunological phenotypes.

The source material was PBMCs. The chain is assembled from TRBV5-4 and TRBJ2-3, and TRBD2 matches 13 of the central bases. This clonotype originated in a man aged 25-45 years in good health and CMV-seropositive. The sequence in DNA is TGTGCCAGCAGCCGGCCGACTAGCGGGAGGCGCACAGATACGCAGTATTTT. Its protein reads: CASSRPTSGRRTDTQYF.